A single sample is the source of the 26 T cell receptor beta chains below, sequenced in a study of blood T cell repertoires in COVID-19. Sequencing was performed with immunoSEQ multiplex PCR; in TCRdb, only in-frame clones are kept and a portion is missing. The table has around 130,000 clones, around 87% seen once. Sequencing was performed on peripheral blood. Receptors originate from a woman between 50 and 59 years old with acute or convalescent COVID-19.

The chain carries TRBV19 and TRBJ2-1; TRBD1 is a possible D gene (5 bases). Germline loops: CDR1 LNHDA, CDR2 SQIVND (reference sequence). The CDR3 has 14 residues. Trimming stripped 5 bases from V and 6 bases from J, with 14 bases between. The CDR3 region has the DNA TGTGCCAGTAGTGAAGGGGCCGGCGTCAATGAGCAGTTCTTC. Its translation: CASSEGAGVNEQFF.

This chain joins TRBV10-3 and TRBJ1-4, with 12 bases identical to TRBD1. The CDR3 spans 16 residues. V trimming: 0 bases; J trimming: 5 bases; junction bases outside the gene matches: 1. Germline CDR1 is ENHRY and CDR2 is SYGVKD. The CDR3 bases are TGTGCCATCAGTGAGTCTGGGACAGGGGGCAATGAAAAACTGTTTTTT. This gives the protein CAISESGTGGNEKLFF.

The gene calls are TRBV29-1 and TRBJ1-2; possibly TRBD1 for D (6 bases). The CDR3 has 11 residues. Germline CDR1 reads SQVTM; CDR2 reads ANQGSEA. Trimming left V 7 bases short and J 1 base short, with 7 bases between. CDR3 in DNA: TGCAGCGCAGGGGATAACTATGGCTACACCTTC. It yields the protein CSAGDNYGYTF. The full variable domain, with the rest looked up from reference TRBV29-1 and TRBJ1-2, is SAVISQKPSRDICQRGTSLTIQCQVDSQVTMMFWYRQQPGQSLTLIATANQGSEATYESGFVIDKFPISRPNLTFSTLTVSNMSPEDSSIYLCSAGDNYGYTFGSGTRLTVV.

The V gene is TRBV4-3, the J gene TRBJ2-5; perhaps TRBD2 as D (6 bases). The germline V and J ends were trimmed by 0 bases and 4 bases, with 12 bases remaining between them. This CDR3 has 15 residues. CDR1 is LGHNA and CDR2 is YSLEER in the germline V gene. In DNA form, the CDR3 reads TGCGCCAGCAGCCAAGATTATCGGGGGACAGAGACCCAGTACTTC. Translated, it gives CASSQDYRGTETQYF.

The chain links TRBV5-1 to TRBJ1-5, with unresolved D. Germline V gene sequence: CDR1 SGHRS, CDR2 YFSETQ. CDR3 length equals 13 residues. Trimming left V 5 bases short and J 9 bases short, with 15 bases between. Here the CDR3 DNA reads TGCGCCAGCAGGGGGTGGACTTCTGGGCCCCAGCATTTT. Protein sequence: CASRGWTSGPQHF.

The rearrangement uses TRBV19 and TRBJ1-1; D is possibly TRBD1 (6 bases). V was pared by 1 base and J by 1 base, with 13 bases between. Germline assignment: CDR1 LNHDA and CDR2 SQIVND (reference sequence). The CDR3 covers 16 residues. CDR3: CASSIAGGARNTEAFF. In DNA, the CDR3 is TGTGCCAGTAGTATAGCGGGGGGCGCAAGGAACACTGAAGCTTTCTTT.

V is TRBV3-1 (or the pseudogene TRBV3-2) and J is TRBJ1-4, with D hard to call. The CDR3 has 15 amino acids. V was cut by 5 bases and J by 0 bases, with 10 bases left in between. The germline V gene has CDR1 LGHDT and CDR2 YNNKEL (reference sequence). CDR3 loop: CASSGPAATNEKLFF. DNA for the CDR3: TGTGCCAGCAGCGGGCCGGCCGCAACTAATGAAAAACTGTTTTTT.

The chain combines TRBV7-2 with TRBJ1-1; TRBD1 matches at 8 bases. Unmatched junction bases numbered 8, after V lost 4 bases and J lost 4 bases. Per germline, CDR1 SGHTA and CDR2 FQGNSA. This CDR3 is 15 amino acids long. The CDR3 protein is CASSSQGARVTEAFF. The CDR3 DNA sequence: TGTGCCAGCAGCTCCCAGGGGGCGCGGGTCACTGAAGCTTTCTTT.

CDR3 nucleotide sequence: TGCGCCAGCAGCCAAGACCCGCAGGTTGGCAATGAGCAGTTCTTC. Translated: CASSQDPQVGNEQFF. This chain connects TRBV4-3 to TRBJ2-1, with unresolved D. The V gene's germline CDR1 is LGHNA and CDR2 YSLEER. The CDR3 contains 15 residues. V lost 0 bases to trimming and J lost 6 bases, with 12 bases between them.

CDR3 sequence (DNA): TGCGCCAGCAGCCCGGAGGCTACCTACGAGCAGTACTTC. This sequence encodes CASSPEATYEQYF. The chain combines TRBV5-1 with TRBJ2-7; D may be TRBD2 (5 bases). V lost 4 bases, J lost 2 bases, and 10 bases lay in between. This CDR3 is built from 13 residues. The V gene's germline CDR1 is SGHRS and CDR2 YFSETQ.

The V gene is TRBV7-2, the J gene TRBJ1-2, with 11 bases lining up with TRBD1. The CDR3 extends over 14 amino acids. CDR1 SGHTA and CDR2 FQGNSA come from the germline V gene. Trimming at V came to 5 bases and at J to 7 bases, leaving 6 bases not matched to a gene. The CDR3 loop reads CASSPGQGAGGYTF. The CDR3 DNA reads TGTGCCAGCAGCCCCGGACAGGGGGCAGGTGGCTACACCTTC.

The V gene is TRBV6-5, the J gene TRBJ1-2; 9 bases line up with TRBD1. V trimming: 6 bases; J trimming: 4 bases; junction bases outside the gene matches: 9. Germline V gives CDR1 MNHEY, CDR2 SVGAGI. This CDR3 has 15 amino acids. The CDR3 DNA reads as TGTGCCAGCAGAGCCGGACAGGGGAAAGGCTATGGCTACACCTTC. Protein sequence: CASRAGQGKGYGYTF.

Points on this clone: The junction differs from germline at one of its ends, possibly a read error. The chain joins TRBV5-4 to TRBJ2-1; TRBD2 matches at 7 bases. Germline values: CDR1 SGHNT, CDR2 YYREEE (reference sequence). This CDR3 contains 13 residues. The CDR3 loop is CASSLGLPNEQFF. CDR3 coding DNA: TGTGCCAGCAGTTTGGGACTACCCAATGAGCAGTTCTTC. The entire variable domain, with the rest obtained from reference TRBV5-4 and TRBJ2-1, is as follows: ETGVTQSPTHLIKTRGQQVTLRCSSQSGHNTVSWYQQALGQGPQFIFQYYREEENGRGNFPPRFSGLQFPNYSSELNVNALELDDSALYLCASSLGLPNEQFFGPGTRLTVL.

The chain has TRBV30 and TRBJ1-2, with D possibly TRBD1 on 6 matching bases. CDR3 length: 15 residues. Germline CDR1 GTSNPN, CDR2 SVGIG (reference sequence). Trimming left V 3 bases short and J 4 bases short, with 18 bases between. The DNA of the CDR3 is TGTGCCTGGAGGCAGGGGTCCACACCTTTCTATGGCTACACCTTC. It encodes CAWRQGSTPFYGYTF.

The chain combines TRBV19 with TRBJ2-2; D ambiguous. The CDR3 totals 15 residues. Germline CDR1 reads LNHDA; CDR2 reads SQIVND (reference sequence). V was cut by 4 bases and J by 5 bases, with 14 bases left in between. The DNA of the CDR3 is TGTGCCAGTAGTAAGCGAGGTCTGGAAACCGGGGAGCTGTTTTTT. Translation gives CASSKRGLETGELFF. Full variable domain (remainder filled in from reference TRBV19 and TRBJ2-2): DGGITQSPKYLFRKEGQNVTLSCEQNLNHDAMYWYRQDPGQGLRLIYYSQIVNDFQKGDIAEGYSVSREKKESFPLTVTSAQKNPTAFYLCASSKRGLETGELFFGEGSRLTVL.

This clone was recorded once. The chain employs TRBV19 and TRBJ1-2; 9 nucleotides line up with TRBD1. Looked up from germline, CDR1 is LNHDA and CDR2 is SQIVND (reference sequence). This CDR3 is 13 amino acids long. J was trimmed by 8 bases and V by 6 bases; bases with no gene match: 7. Here the CDR3 DNA reads TGTGCCAGTAGCCGAACAGGGGGCGCGGGCTACACCTTC. It is translated as CASSRTGGAGYTF. Supplemented by reference TRBV19 and TRBJ1-2, the full variable domain reads DGGITQSPKYLFRKEGQNVTLSCEQNLNHDAMYWYRQDPGQGLRLIYYSQIVNDFQKGDIAEGYSVSREKKESFPLTVTSAQKNPTAFYLCASSRTGGAGYTFGSGTRLTVV.

This chain joins TRBV6-2 or TRBV6-3 and TRBJ2-3; the match to TRBD2 covers 7 bases. Trimming removed 2 bases from V and 3 bases from J; junction bases left unmatched: 5. This CDR3 has 15 residues. The germline CDR1 and CDR2 sequences are MNHEY and SVGEGT. CDR3 sequence: CASSYGLADTDTQYF. The CDR3 region has the DNA TGTGCCAGCAGTTACGGCCTAGCGGATACAGATACGCAGTATTTT.

The chain couples TRBV27 to TRBJ1-2; D gene uncertain. Trimming took 7 bases from V and 9 from J, leaving 27 bases between them. The V gene's germline CDR1 is MNHEY and CDR2 SMNVEV (reference sequence). This CDR3 is built from 16 residues. DNA of the CDR3: TGTGCCAGCACCGCTCTTACCTCGGGTGTCATGCGCCGCTACACCTTC. Its translation is CASTALTSGVMRRYTF.

This clone has a handful of counts. The rearrangement links TRBV18 to TRBJ2-1; 9 bases match TRBD2. Germline V lookup: CDR1 KGHSH, CDR2 LQKENI. The CDR3 sequence is 18 residues long. The V segment lost 1 base and the J segment 5 bases; nucleotides outside the gene matches: 12. The CDR3: CASSPRLQLAGSNNEQFF. The CDR3 coding sequence is TGTGCCAGCTCACCACGTCTACAGCTAGCGGGGTCGAACAATGAGCAGTTCTTC.

This clone showed up just once. The gene calls are TRBV30 and TRBJ1-2; 7 nucleotides align to TRBD1. This CDR3 has 17 amino acids. V gave up 2 bases and J gave up 4 bases; unmatched junction bases: 16. The V gene's germline CDR1 is GTSNPN and CDR2 SVGIG (reference sequence). The CDR3 DNA sequence: TGTGCCTGGAGTAGATCTACGGACAGGTTCACGACCTATGGCTACACCTTC. Residues: CAWSRSTDRFTTYGYTF.

V and J are TRBV2 and TRBJ1-6; 9 bases map to TRBD1. The germline CDR1 and CDR2 sequences are SNHLY and FYNNEI. CDR3 length: 14 amino acids. The V and J ends lost 7 bases and 11 bases, in that order; junction bases with no gene match: 9. CDR3 in amino acids: CASKNRGLSTPLHF. The CDR3 DNA is TGTGCCAGCAAGAACAGGGGGCTATCGACACCCCTCCACTTT.

This clone was seen a handful of times. The chain recombines TRBV2 with TRBJ1-1; D uncertain. The CDR3 totals 14 residues. V was clipped by 7 bases and J by 3 bases, with 15 bases between them. Germline V gene data show CDR1 as SNHLY and CDR2 as FYNNEI. The CDR3 spells CASIKGRMDTEAFF. CDR3 nucleotides: TGTGCCAGCATCAAAGGGAGGATGGACACTGAAGCTTTCTTT.

The chain has TRBV10-2 and TRBJ1-6; no reliable D call. Germline V gives CDR1 WSHSY, CDR2 SAAADI. V shed 4 bases and J shed 9 bases, with 10 bases lying between them. The CDR3 sequence is 13 residues long. The CDR3 DNA sequence: TGCGCCAGCAGTGTCGGCACGGGTTCACCCCTCCACTTT. It codes for CASSVGTGSPLHF.

V usage is TRBV11-2 and J usage is TRBJ1-2, with a tentative D call TRBD1 (5 bases). V shed 5 bases and J shed 4 bases, with 11 bases lying between them. Germline-derived CDR1 and CDR2 are SGHAT and FQNNGV. The CDR3 consists of 13 residues. The CDR3 DNA reads as TGTGCCAGCAGCCCCGTGGGGGGCTATGGCTACACCTTC. This encodes CASSPVGGYGYTF.

The V gene is TRBV5-1, the J gene TRBJ1-1; D perhaps matches TRBD1 (5 bases). V lost 0 bases to trimming and J lost 1 base, with 13 bases between them. Germline values: CDR1 SGHRS, CDR2 YFSETQ. This CDR3 has 16 residues. CDR3 protein: CASSLEGWISNTEAFF. The DNA of the CDR3 is TGCGCCAGCAGCTTGGAGGGGTGGATTTCGAACACTGAAGCTTTCTTT.

The chain joins TRBV6-5 to TRBJ2-7; 7 bases map to TRBD1. V was pared by 8 bases and J by 3 bases, with 7 bases of the junction left unmatched. This CDR3 region has 13 residues. Looked up from germline, CDR1 is MNHEY and CDR2 is SVGAGI. CDR3 nucleotides: TGTGCCAGCCGAACGGGACAGATCTACGAGCAGTACTTC. This translates into CASRTGQIYEQYF.